This TCR beta chain is from a study of shared clonotypes between healthy human individuals. Libraries were prepared by immunoSEQ multiplex PCR; TCRdb keeps only in-frame clonotypes and omits some of them. The sample shows about a million clones, around three quarters of them seen only once. Findings of the study overall: Non-shared clonotypes displayed generation probabilities falling below those of clonotypes present in all four donors.

V was shortened by 8 bases and J by 1 base, with 17 bases between the two germline ends. This CDR3 comprises 15 residues. Germline lookup yields CDR1 SNHLY and CDR2 FYNNEI. About this clone itself: No antigen is known for it.

The chain employs TRBV2 and TRBJ1-1; no reliable D call. This TCR was recovered from a man between 18 and 29 years old in good health. Some clones in this sample may be carry-over from other donors' samples. Sequencing input: memory CD4+ T cells from PBMCs. Specified subset: CD45RA-negative fraction. The CDR3 sequence: CASVFGGVSNTEAFF. CDR3 in DNA: TGTGCCAGCGTATTCGGTGGGGTCTCGAACACTGAAGCTTTCTTT. The whole variable domain, filled in from reference TRBV2 and TRBJ1-1, reads EPEVTQTPSHQVTQMGQEVILRCVPISNHLYFYWYRQILGQKVEFLVSFYNNEISEKSEIFDDQFSVERPDGSNFTLKIRSTKLEDSAMYFCASVFGGVSNTEAFFGQGTRLTVV.